These T cell receptor beta chains were read from a single sample in a study of T cells in Graves' hyperthyroidism and ophthalmopathy. TCRdb recomputed calls from the multiplex PCR reads with MiXCR, one row per CDR3 protein. Here the sample spans hundreds of thousands of distinct CDR3 sequences, 14% to 15% being singletons. Sequenced input: blood. These receptors originate from a woman under 40 with Graves' hyperthyroidism. Each CDR3 is given with its conserved first and last residue. The D gene is left open where the match is weak. Clone size is given for some rows only: seen once, a few or many times, or a class if the clone is expanded.

v_gene	abundance	d_gene	j_gene	CDR3aa	CDR3nt
TRBV20-1	few	TRBD2	TRBJ2-7	CSARDQEGLAGHGYEQYF	TGCAGTGCTAGAGATCAGGAGGGGCTAGCGGGCCACGGGTACGAGCAGTACTTC
TRBV27	many	.	TRBJ2-7	CASSYHLGEQYF	TGTGCCAGCAGTTACCATTTGGGGGAGCAGTACTTC
TRBV18	many	.	TRBJ1-1	CASSPQRDTEAFF	TGTGCCAGCTCACCACAGCGTGACACTGAAGCTTTCTTT
TRBV6-5	few	.	TRBJ2-4	CASSYSGDLNIQYF	TGTGCCAGCAGTTACTCTGGGGACCTAAACATTCAGTACTTC
TRBV19	.	.	TRBJ1-4	CARLPGATNEKLFF	TGTGCCAGACTACCGGGCGCAACTAATGAAAAACTGTTTTTT
TRBV28	once	.	TRBJ2-7	CASSLRDETYEQYF	TGTGCCAGCAGTTTAAGGGACGAGACCTACGAGCAGTACTTC
TRBV28	.	TRBD1	TRBJ1-1	CASSFRDRARGTEAFF	TGTGCCAGCAGTTTTCGGGACAGGGCTAGGGGAACTGAAGCTTTCTTT
TRBV5-1	few	.	TRBJ2-3	CASSWTGTIADTQYF	TGCGCCAGCAGCTGGACCGGGACCATCGCAGATACGCAGTATTTT
TRBV28	many	.	TRBJ2-3	CASRERDYTQYF	TGTGCCAGCAGGGAAAGGGATTATACGCAGTATTTT
TRBV9	many	.	TRBJ1-1	CASSVGNRLNTEAFF	TGTGCCAGCAGCGTAGGAAACAGGTTGAACACTGAAGCTTTCTTT
TRBV29-1	few	TRBD2	TRBJ2-1	CSVDIAGGRNEQFF	TGCAGCGTGGATATAGCGGGAGGTCGGAATGAGCAGTTCTTC
TRBV7-2	.	.	TRBJ2-5	CASSPRGRGTETQYF	TGTGCCAGCAGCCCTAGGGGGCGAGGGACTGAGACCCAGTACTTC
TRBV28	few	TRBD1	TRBJ2-6	CASSYTGQQGPGANVLTF	TGTGCCAGCAGCTACACGGGACAGCAGGGTCCTGGGGCCAACGTCCTGACTTTC
TRBV3-1	many	.	TRBJ2-5	CASSQLYGEQETQYF	TGTGCCAGCAGCCAACTTTACGGGGAACAAGAGACCCAGTACTTC
TRBV19	.	TRBD2	TRBJ2-1	CASSIGPLAVRYNEQFF	TGTGCCAGTAGTATAGGACCTCTAGCGGTACGGTACAATGAGCAGTTCTTC
TRBV28	many	TRBD2	TRBJ2-4	CASSLVASGSSIIQYF	TGTGCCAGCAGTTTAGTGGCTAGCGGGAGTTCCATCATTCAGTACTTC
TRBV20-1	.	TRBD2	TRBJ2-1	CSAATGLAGRGANEQFF	TGCAGTGCTGCGACGGGACTAGCGGGGAGGGGGGCCAATGAGCAGTTCTTC
TRBV27	many	.	TRBJ1-1	CASSLQGEVNTEAFF	TGTGCCAGCAGTTTACAAGGGGAGGTGAACACTGAAGCTTTCTTT
TRBV7-9	many	.	TRBJ2-7	CASSLVVGGGGGHEQYF	TGTGCCAGCAGCTTAGTAGTGGGAGGAGGAGGGGGACACGAGCAGTACTTC
TRBV6-2/TRBV6-3	.	.	TRBJ1-3	CASRANVGGNTIYF	TGTGCCAGCAGGGCCAATGTAGGAGGAAACACCATATATTTT
TRBV10-2	few	TRBD2	TRBJ2-3	CATGLAGTDTQYF	TGCGCCACCGGACTAGCCGGCACAGATACGCAGTATTTT
TRBV6-1	many	.	TRBJ1-1	CASILAYVGTEAFF	TGTGCCAGCATCCTCGCCTACGTGGGCACTGAAGCTTTCTTT
TRBV12-3/TRBV12-4	many	.	TRBJ2-5	CASSLTRGFQETQYF	TGTGCCAGCAGTTTAACCAGGGGATTCCAAGAGACCCAGTACTTC
TRBV3-1	many	TRBD2	TRBJ2-1	CASSPRASGRTKQEQFF	TGTGCCAGCAGCCCACGGGCCAGCGGGAGGACAAAACAGGAGCAGTTCTTC
TRBV7-9	.	TRBD2	TRBJ2-1	CASSCGTDSGSCNEQFF	TGTGCCAGCAGCTGTGGGACGGATAGCGGGAGTTGTAATGAGCAGTTCTTC
TRBV7-9	many	TRBD2	TRBJ2-7	CASSLPAGGEQYF	TGTGCCAGCAGCTTACCAGCGGGAGGAGAGCAGTACTTC
TRBV2	many	.	TRBJ2-5	CASSAGETQYF	TGTGCCAGCAGTGCGGGGGAGACCCAGTACTTC
TRBV4-1	few	.	TRBJ1-5	CASSSGRDNQPQHF	TGCGCCAGCAGTTCCGGGCGCGACAATCAGCCCCAGCATTTT
TRBV11-2	few	.	TRBJ2-5	CASNLEPETQYF	TGTGCCAGCAACTTAGAGCCGGAGACCCAGTACTTC
TRBV5-1	.	.	TRBJ1-2	CASSLTTSSNYGYTF	TGCGCCAGCAGCTTGACCACATCATCTAACTATGGCTACACCTTC
TRBV28	many	.	TRBJ1-1	CASTDPGENEAFF	TGTGCCAGCACTGACCCCGGGGAAAATGAAGCTTTCTTT
TRBV7-9	few	.	TRBJ2-5	CASSSRRQETQYF	TGTGCCAGCAGCTCCAGGCGCCAAGAGACCCAGTACTTC
TRBV28	many	.	TRBJ1-5	CASSPQRGAQPQHF	TGTGCCAGCAGCCCTCAAAGGGGGGCTCAGCCCCAGCATTTT
TRBV28	many	.	TRBJ2-4	CASSLYRDWENIQYF	TGTGCCAGCAGTTTATATAGGGACTGGGAAAACATTCAGTACTTC
TRBV24-1	few	.	TRBJ2-3	CATSEVTPDTQYF	TGTGCCACCAGTGAGGTGACTCCAGATACGCAGTATTTT
TRBV6-1	.	.	TRBJ2-1	CASSDIGIEQFF	TGTGCCAGCAGTGACATAGGAATTGAGCAGTTCTTC
TRBV29-1	.	.	TRBJ2-7	CSVEDLSYEQYF	TGCAGCGTTGAAGATTTATCCTACGAGCAGTACTTC
TRBV20-1	.	.	TRBJ2-3	CSASVGVVTDTQYF	TGCAGTGCTAGCGTGGGAGTTGTCACAGATACGCAGTATTTT
TRBV30	few	.	TRBJ1-3	CAWSDQGLGGNTIYF	TGTGCCTGGAGTGACCAGGGATTGGGGGGAAACACCATATATTTT
TRBV18	many	TRBD1	TRBJ2-7	CASSPQAGQGSTYEQYF	TGTGCCAGCTCACCTCAAGCGGGACAGGGGAGTACCTACGAGCAGTACTTC
TRBV6-1	many	.	TRBJ2-7	CASQRNYEQYF	TGTGCCAGCCAGCGGAACTACGAGCAGTACTTC
TRBV30	many	.	TRBJ1-1	CAWSVGWGNTEAFF	TGTGCCTGGAGTGTAGGATGGGGCAACACTGAAGCTTTCTTT